A selection of T cell receptor beta chains follows, all from one sample in a study of blood T cell repertoires in COVID-19. This table comes from immunoSEQ multiplex PCR, and its TCRdb copy is limited to in-frame clones, with some not included. This table has approximately 53,000 clones, 87% appearing once. The material sequenced was peripheral blood. All receptors derive from a woman over 75 with COVID-19, enrolled during active disease. Both conserved end residues are part of each CDR3. The D gene is left open where the match is weak. Clone size is shown for a subset of rows, as once, few, many or a class of expanded clone.

clone_size | d_call | j_call | v_call | cdr3_aa | cdr3_nt
. | TRBD1 | TRBJ1-1 | TRBV7-9 | CASRRGQGTEAFF | TGTGCCAGCAGGCGAGGACAGGGAACGGAAGCTTTCTTT
once | . | TRBJ1-5 | TRBV19 | CASSIVGVNPYQPQHF | TGTGCCAGTAGTATAGTAGGGGTCAATCCCTATCAGCCCCAGCATTTT
once | TRBD2 | TRBJ2-1 | TRBV3-1/TRBV3-2 | CASSPRGASGQKGEQFF | TGTGCCAGCAGCCCTCGAGGGGCTAGCGGGCAAAAGGGTGAGCAGTTCTTC
few | TRBD1 | TRBJ1-1 | TRBV5-1 | CASSSETGENTEAFF | TGCGCCAGCAGCTCGGAGACAGGGGAGAACACTGAAGCTTTCTTT
. | . | TRBJ2-7 | TRBV18 | CASSPQDSYEQYF | TGTGCCAGCTCACCCCAGGACAGCTACGAGCAGTACTTC
. | TRBD1 | TRBJ1-6 | TRBV2 | CASSLTGETSPLHF | TGTGCCAGTTCGTTGACAGGGGAGACTTCACCCCTCCACTTT
. | . | TRBJ1-1 | TRBV6-5 | CASRRFGMNTEAFF | TGTGCCAGCAGGAGGTTCGGGATGAACACTGAAGCTTTCTTT
. | . | TRBJ1-5 | TRBV30 | CAWSLGDTRNQPQHF | TGTGCCTGGAGTTTAGGGGACACGCGCAATCAGCCCCAGCATTTT
. | . | TRBJ1-1 | TRBV3-1/TRBV3-2 | CASSQAGKFTEAFF | TGTGCCAGCAGCCAAGCAGGGAAGTTCACTGAAGCTTTCTTT
once | . | TRBJ2-3 | TRBV2 | CASRASDTQYF | TGTGCCAGCAGGGCATCAGATACGCAGTATTTT
. | TRBD1 | TRBJ1-2 | TRBV18 | CASSPPTGDTGTYGYTF | TGTGCCAGCTCACCTCCAACAGGGGACACCGGGACCTATGGCTACACCTTC
. | . | TRBJ2-1 | TRBV7-9 | CASSSSPLGLHNEQFF | TGTGCCAGCAGCTCTTCCCCCCTGGGGCTTCACAATGAGCAGTTCTTC
. | . | TRBJ2-5 | TRBV5-4 | CASTPRGTPSYQETQYF | TGTGCCAGCACCCCCCGAGGGACTCCCTCCTACCAAGAGACCCAGTACTTC
. | TRBD1 | TRBJ1-6 | TRBV19 | CASSLYGQAIDSPLHF | TGTGCCAGTAGTCTCTACGGACAGGCCATTGATTCACCCCTCCACTTT
. | TRBD2 | TRBJ2-1 | TRBV7-9 | CASSLGRERGSRVEQFF | TGTGCCAGCAGCTTGGGTCGCGAGCGGGGCAGCCGAGTTGAGCAGTTCTTC
. | TRBD2 | TRBJ2-3 | TRBV7-2 | CASSPRASGGASRTDTQYF | TGTGCCAGCAGCCCCAGGGCTAGCGGGGGGGCGTCGCGGACAGATACGCAGTATTTT
. | . | TRBJ1-4 | TRBV7-9 | CASSSGPGFPTNEKLFF | TGTGCCAGCAGCTCCGGGCCAGGGTTCCCAACTAATGAAAAACTGTTTTTT
. | TRBD2 | TRBJ2-7 | TRBV14 | CASSQVAGVYEQYF | TGTGCCAGCAGCCAAGTAGCGGGGGTCTACGAGCAGTACTTC
. | . | TRBJ1-6 | TRBV7-2 | CASSLEQGNSPLHF | TGTGCCAGCAGCTTAGAGCAGGGTAATTCACCCCTCCACTTT
. | TRBD1 | TRBJ1-6 | TRBV15 | CATSSLGTDNSPLHF | TGTGCCACCAGCTCTCTCGGGACAGATAATTCACCCCTCCACTTT
. | . | TRBJ1-6 | TRBV18 | CASSPLDNSPLHF | TGTGCCAGCTCACCACTCGATAATTCACCCCTCCACTTT
few | TRBD1 | TRBJ1-2 | TRBV12-3/TRBV12-4 | CAIGQGSYGYTF | TGTGCCATCGGACAGGGGTCCTATGGCTACACCTTC
. | TRBD1 | TRBJ1-5 | TRBV6-1 | CASSGLDRGRDQPQHF | TGTGCCAGCAGTGGCCTCGACAGGGGTCGAGATCAGCCCCAGCATTTT
. | TRBD1 | TRBJ1-1 | TRBV19 | CASKGTYRGNTEAFF | TGTGCCAGTAAAGGGACATACAGGGGGAACACTGAAGCTTTCTTT